The clone carrying this TCR beta chain was seen only a few times. Its antigen is not identified. The sample comes from a study of response to subunit inactivated influenza vaccine. Findings and caveats of the study: The authors suggested that few new T cells are recruited per seasonal influenza vaccination.

TCRdb itself ran the RT-PCR reads through MiXCR, one entry per CDR3 protein. The sample yields under 550,000 distinct CDR3 sequences, roughly 7.6% seen once. The TCR comes from a man aged 50-75 years who received an inactivated influenza vaccine. The source material was PBMCs from blood, sampled less than 30 months after vaccination.

The CDR3 loop reads CATCGTGSGKLFF. For the CDR3, the DNA is TGTGCCACCTGCGGGACAGGGAGTGGGAAACTGTTTTTT. The chain couples TRBV12-3 or TRBV12-4 to TRBJ1-4, with TRBD1 identical over 9 bases. The V segment lost 10 bases and the J segment 11 bases; nucleotides outside the gene matches: 11. The CDR3 totals 13 residues.